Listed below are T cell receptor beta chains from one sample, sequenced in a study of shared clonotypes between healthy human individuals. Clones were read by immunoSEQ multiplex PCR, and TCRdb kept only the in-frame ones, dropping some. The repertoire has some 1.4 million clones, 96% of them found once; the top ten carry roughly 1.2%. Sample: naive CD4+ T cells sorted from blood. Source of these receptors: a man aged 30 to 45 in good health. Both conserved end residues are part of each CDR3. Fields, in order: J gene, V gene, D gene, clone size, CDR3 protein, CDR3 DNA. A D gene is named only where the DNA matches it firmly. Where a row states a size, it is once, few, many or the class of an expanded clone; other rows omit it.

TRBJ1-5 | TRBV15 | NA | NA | CATSRSQAVSNQPQHF | TGTGCCACCAGCAGATCCCAGGCGGTGAGCAATCAGCCCCAGCATTTT
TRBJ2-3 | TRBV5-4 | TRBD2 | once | CASRAREGGTDTQYF | TGTGCCAGCAGGGCGCGGGAGGGCGGAACAGATACGCAGTATTTT
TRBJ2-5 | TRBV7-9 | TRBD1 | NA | CASSLSRTGQETQYF | TGTGCCAGCAGCTTATCGAGGACAGGACAAGAGACCCAGTACTTC
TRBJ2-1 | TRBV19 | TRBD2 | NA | CASSIPLLAGGNEQFF | TGTGCCAGTAGTATACCCCTACTAGCGGGAGGGAATGAGCAGTTCTTC
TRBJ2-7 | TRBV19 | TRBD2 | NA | CASAGTSVGEQYF | TGTGCCAGTGCCGGGACTAGCGTAGGCGAGCAGTACTTC
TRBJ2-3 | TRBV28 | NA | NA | CASSFSALEDTQYF | TGTGCCAGCAGTTTCAGTGCCCTTGAGGATACGCAGTATTTT
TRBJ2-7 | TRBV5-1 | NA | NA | CASSLYCRQYDTYEQYF | TGCGCCAGCAGCTTGTATTGCCGGCAGTATGATACCTACGAGCAGTACTTC
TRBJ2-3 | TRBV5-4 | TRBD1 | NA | CASSWGTARDTQYF | TGTGCCAGCAGCTGGGGGACAGCCAGAGATACGCAGTATTTT
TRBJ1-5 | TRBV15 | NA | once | CATSRVYGQPQHF | TGTGCCACCAGCAGAGTATATGGACAGCCCCAGCATTTT
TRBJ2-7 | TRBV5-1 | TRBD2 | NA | CASSLGLAGESSYEQYF | TGCGCCAGCAGCTTGGGTCTAGCGGGAGAGAGCTCCTACGAGCAGTACTTC
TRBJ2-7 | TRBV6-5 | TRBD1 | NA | CASSYSPGQSYEQYF | TGTGCCAGCAGTTACTCTCCGGGACAGTCCTACGAGCAGTACTTC
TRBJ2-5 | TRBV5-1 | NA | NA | CASSLARGRGLGGYQETQYF | TGCGCCAGCAGCTTGGCCCGGGGCAGGGGCCTTGGGGGATACCAAGAGACCCAGTACTTC
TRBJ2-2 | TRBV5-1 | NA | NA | CASSLGQRNTGELFF | TGCGCCAGCAGCTTGGGGCAGCGGAACACCGGGGAGCTGTTTTTT
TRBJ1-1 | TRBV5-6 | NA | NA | CASSLYNRVGNTEAFF | TGTGCCAGCAGCTTGTATAACAGGGTGGGGAACACTGAAGCTTTCTTT
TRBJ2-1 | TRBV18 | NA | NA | CASSPLEGVHEQFF | TGTGCCAGCTCACCATTGGAAGGAGTCCATGAGCAGTTCTTC
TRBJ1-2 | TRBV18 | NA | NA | CASSPPARGDGYTF | TGTGCCAGCTCACCCCCGGCCAGAGGCGATGGCTACACCTTC
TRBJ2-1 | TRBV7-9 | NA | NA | CASSLGGTRVGNEQFF | TGTGCCAGCAGCTTAGGAGGAACCCGAGTCGGCAATGAGCAGTTCTTC
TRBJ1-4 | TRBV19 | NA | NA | CASSGPPGQTPTNEKLFF | TGTGCCAGTAGTGGGCCACCCGGCCAGACACCAACTAATGAAAAACTGTTTTTT
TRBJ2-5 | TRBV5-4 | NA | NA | CASSISLSIEETQYF | TGTGCCAGCAGCATTAGCCTCTCCATTGAAGAGACCCAGTACTTC
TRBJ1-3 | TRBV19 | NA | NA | CASSIVVGSTGNTIYF | TGTGCCAGTAGTATAGTTGTGGGTTCGACTGGAAACACCATATATTTT
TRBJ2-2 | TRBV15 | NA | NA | CATSLDLVSTGELFF | TGTGCCACCAGCCTAGACCTGGTGAGCACCGGGGAGCTGTTTTTT
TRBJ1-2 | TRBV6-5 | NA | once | CASRSGGLGYGYTF | TGTGCCAGCAGATCAGGCGGATTGGGCTATGGCTACACCTTC
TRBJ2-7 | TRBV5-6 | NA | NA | CASSLVGGGSDYEQYF | TGTGCCAGCAGCTTGGTTGGAGGGGGTTCGGACTACGAGCAGTACTTC
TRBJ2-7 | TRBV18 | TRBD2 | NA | CASSFTSGRENEQYF | TGTGCCAGCTCATTCACTAGCGGGAGGGAGAACGAGCAGTACTTC
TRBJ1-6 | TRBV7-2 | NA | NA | CASSRTAYNSPLHF | TGTGCCAGCAGCAGAACAGCATATAATTCACCCCTCCACTTT
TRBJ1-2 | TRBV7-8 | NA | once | CASSPASEYGYTF | TGTGCCAGCAGCCCCGCGTCCGAATATGGCTACACCTTC